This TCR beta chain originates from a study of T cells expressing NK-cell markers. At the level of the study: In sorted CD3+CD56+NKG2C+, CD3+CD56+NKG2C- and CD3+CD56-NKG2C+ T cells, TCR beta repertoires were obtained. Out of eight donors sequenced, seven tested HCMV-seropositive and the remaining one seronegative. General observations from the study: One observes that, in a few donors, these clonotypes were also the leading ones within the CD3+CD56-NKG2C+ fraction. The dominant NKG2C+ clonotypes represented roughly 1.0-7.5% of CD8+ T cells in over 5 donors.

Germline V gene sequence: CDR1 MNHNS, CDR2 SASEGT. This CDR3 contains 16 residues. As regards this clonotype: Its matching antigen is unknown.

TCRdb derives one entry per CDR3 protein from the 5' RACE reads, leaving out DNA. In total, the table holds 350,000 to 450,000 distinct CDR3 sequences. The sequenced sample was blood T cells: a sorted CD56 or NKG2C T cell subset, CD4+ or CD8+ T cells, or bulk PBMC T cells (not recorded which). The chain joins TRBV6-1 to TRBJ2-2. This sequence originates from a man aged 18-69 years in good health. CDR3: CASSRKDVANTGELFF.